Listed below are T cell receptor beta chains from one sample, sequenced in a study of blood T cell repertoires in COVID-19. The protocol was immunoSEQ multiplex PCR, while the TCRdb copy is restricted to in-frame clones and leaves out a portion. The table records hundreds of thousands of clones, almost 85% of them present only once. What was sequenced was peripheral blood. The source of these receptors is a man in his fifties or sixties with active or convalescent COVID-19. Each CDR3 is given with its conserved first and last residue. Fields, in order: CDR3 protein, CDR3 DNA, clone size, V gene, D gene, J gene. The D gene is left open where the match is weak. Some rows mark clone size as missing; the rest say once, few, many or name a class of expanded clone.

CASSQDFTGELFF,TGCGCCAGCAGCCAAGACTTCACCGGGGAGCTGTTTTTT,NA,TRBV4-3,NA,TRBJ2-2
CASSPGQGDGYTF,TGTGCCAGCAGCCCCGGACAGGGGGATGGCTACACCTTC,NA,TRBV7-8,TRBD1,TRBJ1-2
CASSATGTSYNEQFF,TGTGCCAGCAGCGCAACAGGGACCTCCTACAATGAGCAGTTCTTC,NA,TRBV11-2,NA,TRBJ2-1
CASSLQTGPYEQYF,TGTGCCAGCAGTCTACAGACAGGGCCCTACGAGCAGTACTTC,NA,TRBV27,TRBD1,TRBJ2-7
CASSLTAGVSEQFF,TGTGCCAGCAGCTTAACAGCGGGAGTCAGTGAGCAGTTCTTC,NA,TRBV7-3,TRBD2,TRBJ2-1
CASSPGQGVYGYTF,TGTGCCAGCAGCCCCGGACAGGGGGTTTATGGCTACACCTTC,NA,TRBV9,TRBD1,TRBJ1-2
CASSKTGVYGYTF,TGTGCCAGCAGCAAAACAGGGGTCTATGGCTACACCTTC,NA,TRBV6-5,TRBD1,TRBJ1-2
CASSPGQGPTLRDTQYF,TGTGCCAGCAGCCCGGGACAGGGTCCGACCCTCAGAGATACGCAGTATTTT,NA,TRBV5-6,TRBD1,TRBJ2-3
CSVEDRGTEAFF,TGCAGCGTCGAGGACAGGGGCACTGAAGCTTTCTTT,NA,TRBV29-1,TRBD1,TRBJ1-1
CASRPGTGVSYNEQFF,TGCGCCAGCAGGCCCGGGACAGGGGTCTCCTACAATGAGCAGTTCTTC,NA,TRBV4-1,TRBD1,TRBJ2-1
CASSTGKTGELFF,TGTGCCAGCTCGACAGGGAAGACCGGGGAGCTGTTTTTT,NA,TRBV28,TRBD1,TRBJ2-2
CASRGLAGVHNEQFF,TGTGCCAGCAGAGGTCTAGCGGGAGTCCACAATGAGCAGTTCTTC,NA,TRBV11-1,TRBD2,TRBJ2-1
CASSYNTDTQYF,TGCGCCAGCAGCTATAATACAGATACGCAGTATTTT,NA,TRBV5-1,NA,TRBJ2-3
CASSYKGGVANTEAFF,TGTGCCAGCAGTTACAAAGGGGGGGTTGCGAACACTGAAGCTTTCTTT,NA,TRBV6-2/TRBV6-3,NA,TRBJ1-1
CASSPTAGNYGYTF,TGTGCCAGTAGTCCCACCGCCGGGAACTATGGCTACACCTTC,few,TRBV19,NA,TRBJ1-2
CASSFKAGAGGELFF,TGTGCCAGCAGTTTTAAAGCGGGAGCTGGCGGGGAGCTGTTTTTT,NA,TRBV28,TRBD2,TRBJ2-2
CARRGGFQYF,TGTGCCAGGCGCGGGGGGTTTCAGTACTTC,NA,TRBV6-5,TRBD2,TRBJ2-4
CASSSQASGATQYF,TGTGCCAGCAGCTCTCAAGCTAGCGGAGCTACGCAGTATTTT,NA,TRBV7-2,TRBD2,TRBJ2-3
CASSRNRGIDYGYTF,TGTGCCAGCTCACGCAACAGGGGTATCGACTATGGCTACACCTTC,NA,TRBV18,TRBD1,TRBJ1-2
CASSLEGGANYGYTF,TGTGCCAGCAGCTTAGAAGGGGGAGCTAACTATGGCTACACCTTC,NA,TRBV11-2,NA,TRBJ1-2
CASSLDKMSGYTF,TGTGCCAGCAGCCTCGATAAAATGAGCGGCTACACCTTC,once,TRBV7-8,NA,TRBJ1-2
CASSLRGYEQYF,TGTGCCAGCAGCTTAAGGGGGTACGAGCAGTACTTC,many,TRBV7-2,NA,TRBJ2-7
CASSLSGGKETQYF,TGTGCCAGCAGCTTAAGCGGGGGGAAAGAGACCCAGTACTTC,NA,TRBV5-6,TRBD2,TRBJ2-5
CASSSSDRSYEQYF,TGTGCCAGCAGCTCAAGTGACAGATCCTACGAGCAGTACTTC,NA,TRBV5-5,NA,TRBJ2-7
CASSSWAGQPQHF,TGTGCCAGCAGTAGCTGGGCGGGACAGCCCCAGCATTTT,NA,TRBV2,NA,TRBJ1-5
CASSYSTAPADTIYF,TGTGCCAGCAGTTACTCGACCGCGCCCGCGGACACCATATATTTT,NA,TRBV6-5,NA,TRBJ1-3
CASNLISGPTDTQYF,TGCGCCAGCAACTTGATTAGCGGGCCCACAGATACGCAGTATTTT,NA,TRBV5-1,TRBD2,TRBJ2-3
CASSIAGAYEQYF,TGTGCCAGTAGTATTGCAGGGGCCTACGAGCAGTACTTC,few,TRBV19,NA,TRBJ2-7
CASSIENEQFF,TGTGCCAGCTCAATCGAGAATGAGCAGTTCTTC,once,TRBV18,NA,TRBJ2-1
CASSRGGSGNTIYF,TGTGCCAGCAGTCGGGGGGGCTCTGGAAACACCATATATTTT,once,TRBV6-5,NA,TRBJ1-3
CASSYSRGPPETQYF,TGTGCCAGCAGTTACTCGCGGGGGCCCCCAGAGACCCAGTACTTC,NA,TRBV6-5,NA,TRBJ2-5
CASSEEVAGITDTQYF,TGTGCCAGCAGTGAAGAGGTAGCGGGTATCACAGATACGCAGTATTTT,NA,TRBV6-1,TRBD2,TRBJ2-3
CSAERGTEAFF,TGCAGTGCAGAGCGGGGCACTGAAGCTTTCTTT,NA,TRBV20-1,NA,TRBJ1-1
CASGFRGAYEQYF,TGTGCTAGTGGTTTTAGAGGCGCCTACGAGCAGTACTTC,NA,TRBV12-5,NA,TRBJ2-7
CASSFGGNQPQHF,TGCGCCAGCAGCTTCGGAGGCAATCAGCCCCAGCATTTT,NA,TRBV5-1,NA,TRBJ1-5
CASSLDKVSFRAYGYTF,TGTGCCAGCAGCTTGGACAAGGTGTCTTTCAGAGCGTATGGCTACACCTTC,few,TRBV7-2,NA,TRBJ1-2
CVRSLGAPKETQYF,TGTGTCAGAAGCTTGGGGGCCCCCAAGGAGACCCAGTACTTC,NA,TRBV5-3,NA,TRBJ2-5
CASSQAGRTNYGYTF,TGCGCCAGCAGCCAAGCGGGGAGAACTAACTATGGCTACACCTTC,NA,TRBV4-1,NA,TRBJ1-2
CASSSRAGQTDSPLHF,TGTGCCAGCAGCTCGCGGGCGGGACAGACGGATTCACCCCTCCACTTT,NA,TRBV5-5,TRBD1,TRBJ1-6
CASSYYRRLAGGSSYNEQFF,TGTGCCAGCAGTTACTACAGGCGACTAGCGGGAGGTTCCTCCTACAATGAGCAGTTCTTC,NA,TRBV6-2/TRBV6-3,TRBD2,TRBJ2-1
CAIQGRGNYGYTF,TGTGCCATCCAAGGGAGGGGGAACTATGGCTACACCTTC,NA,TRBV19,NA,TRBJ1-2
CASSELGVGGPDTQYF,TGCGCCAGCAGTGAGTTGGGGGTTGGGGGCCCAGATACGCAGTATTTT,many,TRBV10-2,NA,TRBJ2-3
CASSEGAGNEQFF,TGTGCCAGCAGTGAGGGGGCCGGTAATGAGCAGTTCTTC,NA,TRBV6-4,NA,TRBJ2-1
CASSLVQGNSGNTIYF,TGTGCCAGCAGCTTAGTACAGGGCAACTCTGGAAACACCATATATTTT,few,TRBV7-6,NA,TRBJ1-3
CASSFRPAGVYEQYF,TGTGCCAGCAGCTTTCGGCCAGCGGGAGTCTACGAGCAGTACTTC,NA,TRBV11-3,TRBD2,TRBJ2-7
CAWNRDRVRDGNTEAFF,TGTGCCTGGAACCGGGACAGGGTTCGAGATGGGAACACTGAAGCTTTCTTT,NA,TRBV30,TRBD1,TRBJ1-1
CASSPVPGDYTF,TGTGCCAGCTCACCAGTCCCAGGCGACTACACCTTC,NA,TRBV18,NA,TRBJ1-2
CASSFGGSTDTQYF,TGTGCCAGCAGTTTTGGTGGCAGCACAGATACGCAGTATTTT,once,TRBV28,NA,TRBJ2-3
CSVARDSWTHEQYF,TGCAGCGTAGCCCGGGACAGCTGGACTCACGAGCAGTACTTC,NA,TRBV29-1,TRBD1,TRBJ2-7
CVRSPREDWSNQPQHF,TGTGTCAGAAGCCCCCGTGAGGATTGGAGCAATCAGCCCCAGCATTTT,NA,TRBV7-5,NA,TRBJ1-5
CAWSQTGGGQPQHF,TGTGCCTGGAGTCAGACAGGGGGCGGACAGCCCCAGCATTTT,NA,TRBV30,TRBD1,TRBJ1-5
CASSLLGSENFNSPLHF,TGTGCCAGCAGTTTACTAGGCTCGGAGAATTTCAATTCACCCCTCCACTTT,NA,TRBV28,NA,TRBJ1-6
CASSLAYRGSYNEQFF,TGCGCCAGCAGCTTGGCCTACAGGGGCAGTTACAATGAGCAGTTCTTC,NA,TRBV5-1,TRBD1,TRBJ2-1
CASNQGSVYEQYF,TGTGCCAGCAACCAAGGGAGCGTCTACGAGCAGTACTTC,NA,TRBV28,NA,TRBJ2-7
CASSPSMTGGYTF,TGTGCCAGCTCACCCTCCATGACTGGCGGCTACACCTTC,NA,TRBV18,NA,TRBJ1-2
CASSLGSAEYEQYF,TGTGCCAGCAGCTTAGGTAGCGCTGAGTACGAGCAGTACTTC,NA,TRBV5-6,NA,TRBJ2-7